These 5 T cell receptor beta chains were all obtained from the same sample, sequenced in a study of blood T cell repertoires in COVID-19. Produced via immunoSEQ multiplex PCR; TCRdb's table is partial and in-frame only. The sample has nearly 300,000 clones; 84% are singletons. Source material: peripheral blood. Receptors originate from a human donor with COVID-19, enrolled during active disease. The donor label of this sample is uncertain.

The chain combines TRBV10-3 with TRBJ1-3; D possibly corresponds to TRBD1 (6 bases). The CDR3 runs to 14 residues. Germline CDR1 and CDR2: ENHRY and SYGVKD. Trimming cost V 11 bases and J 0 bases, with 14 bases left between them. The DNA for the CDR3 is TGTGCCGCCCGACAGGACCTCTCTGGAAACACCATATATTTT. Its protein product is CAARQDLSGNTIYF.

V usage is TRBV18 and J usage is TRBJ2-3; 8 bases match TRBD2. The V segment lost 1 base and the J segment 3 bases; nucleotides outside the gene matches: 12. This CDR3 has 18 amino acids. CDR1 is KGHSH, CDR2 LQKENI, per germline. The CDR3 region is CASSPRRDYGRGTDTQYF. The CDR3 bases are TGTGCCAGCTCACCACGCCGGGACTACGGGAGGGGTACAGATACGCAGTATTTT.

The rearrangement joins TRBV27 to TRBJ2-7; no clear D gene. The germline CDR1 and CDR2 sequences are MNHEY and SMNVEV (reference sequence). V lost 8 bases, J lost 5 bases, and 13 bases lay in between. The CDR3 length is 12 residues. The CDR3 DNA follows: TGTGCCAGCCCTGCGGTTAGGCACGAGCAGTACTTC. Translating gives CASPAVRHEQYF.

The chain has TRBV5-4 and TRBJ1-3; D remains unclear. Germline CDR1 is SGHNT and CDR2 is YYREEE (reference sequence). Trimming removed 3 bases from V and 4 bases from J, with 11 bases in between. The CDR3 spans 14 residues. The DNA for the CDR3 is TGTGCCAGCAGCTCCCGGGTAACAGGAAACACCATATATTTT. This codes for CASSSRVTGNTIYF.

The CDR3 sequence: CASSPWTGRNSPLHF. DNA for the CDR3: TGTGCCAGCAGTCCCTGGACAGGGCGTAATTCACCCCTCCACTTT. This chain joins TRBV6-8 and TRBJ1-6; 8 positions match TRBD1. Unmatched junction bases numbered 6, after V lost 5 bases and J lost 6 bases. The V gene's germline CDR1 is MNHGY and CDR2 SAAAGT. The CDR3 runs 15 residues.